This record looks at one TCR beta chain sequence and its context. Its antigen is currently unknown. These data are taken from a study of OX40 agonist ivuxolimab in advanced cancers. Study-wide findings and caveats: Doses of 0.1 to 3.0 mg/kg were accompanied by clonal expansion of CD4+ and CD8+ blood T cells by week 6.

CDR1 and CDR2 (germline): SQVTM, ANQGSEA. V lost 7 bases, J lost 5 bases, and 17 bases lay in between. The CDR3 extends over 14 amino acids. Data came from immunoSEQ multiplex PCR; TCRdb stores just in-frame clones and leaves some out. The sample contains about 94,000 clones, over 75% of which appear only once. The V call is TRBV29-1, the J call TRBJ1-4; tentative D call: TRBD1 (6 bases). Material: CD4+ or CD8+ T cells sorted from blood, obtained in a trial of the OX40 agonist ivuxolimab. The origin of this receptor is an adult with an advanced solid tumor such as melanoma, head and neck, liver or kidney cancer. CDR3 nucleotide sequence: TGCAGCGCCTCCGTTCGGACAGAGAATGAAAAACTGTTTTTT. Encoded protein: CSASVRTENEKLFF.